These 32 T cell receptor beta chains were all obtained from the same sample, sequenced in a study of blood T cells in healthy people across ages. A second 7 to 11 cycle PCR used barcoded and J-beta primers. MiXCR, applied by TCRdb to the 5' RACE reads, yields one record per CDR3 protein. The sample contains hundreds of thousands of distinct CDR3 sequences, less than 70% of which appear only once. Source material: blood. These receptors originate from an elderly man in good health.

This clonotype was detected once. CDR3 DNA sequence: TGTGCCAGCAGCTTGGTCGGTTTCTCAGGAAACACCATATATTTT. Translation: CASSLVGFSGNTIYF. This chain connects TRBV5-6 to TRBJ1-3; D is unresolved. Trimming stripped 0 bases from V and 4 bases from J, with 11 bases between. Germline values: CDR1 SGHDT, CDR2 YYEEEE. This CDR3 spans 15 amino acids.

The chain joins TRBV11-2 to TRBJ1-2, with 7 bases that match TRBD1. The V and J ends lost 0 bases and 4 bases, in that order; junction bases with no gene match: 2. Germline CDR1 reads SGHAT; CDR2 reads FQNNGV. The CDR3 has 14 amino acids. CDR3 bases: TGTGCCAGCAGCTTAGACAGGGGGACCTATGGCTACACCTTC. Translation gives CASSLDRGTYGYTF.

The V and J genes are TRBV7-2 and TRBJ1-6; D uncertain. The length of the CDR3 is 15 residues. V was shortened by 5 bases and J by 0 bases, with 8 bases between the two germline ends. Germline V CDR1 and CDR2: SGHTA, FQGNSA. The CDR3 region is CASSASSSYNSPLHF. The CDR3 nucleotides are TGTGCCAGCAGCGCAAGTAGCTCCTATAATTCACCCCTCCACTTT.

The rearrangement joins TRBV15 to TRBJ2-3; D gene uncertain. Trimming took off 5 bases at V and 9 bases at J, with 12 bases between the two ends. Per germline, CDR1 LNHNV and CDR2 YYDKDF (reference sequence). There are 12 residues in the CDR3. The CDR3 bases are TGTGCCACCAGCGCCGCTGGAAGGACGCAGTATTTT. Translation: CATSAAGRTQYF.

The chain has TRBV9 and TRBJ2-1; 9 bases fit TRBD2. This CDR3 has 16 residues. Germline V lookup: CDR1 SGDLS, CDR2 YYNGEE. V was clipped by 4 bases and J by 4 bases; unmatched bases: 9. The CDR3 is CASSQRSSGRYNEQFF. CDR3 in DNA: TGTGCCAGCAGCCAAAGGAGTAGCGGGAGATACAATGAGCAGTTCTTC.

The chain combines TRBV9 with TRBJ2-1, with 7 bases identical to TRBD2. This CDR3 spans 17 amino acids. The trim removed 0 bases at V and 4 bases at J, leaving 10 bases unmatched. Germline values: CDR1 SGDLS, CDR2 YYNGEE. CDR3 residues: CASSVALAAGTYNEQFF. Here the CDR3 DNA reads TGTGCCAGCAGCGTAGCCCTGGCAGCGGGAACTTACAATGAGCAGTTCTTC.

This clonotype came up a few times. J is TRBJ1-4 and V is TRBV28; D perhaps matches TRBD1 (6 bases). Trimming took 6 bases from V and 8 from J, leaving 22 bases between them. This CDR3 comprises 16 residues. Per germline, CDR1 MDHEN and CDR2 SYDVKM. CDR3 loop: CASSLGGGRTGEKLFF. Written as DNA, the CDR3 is TGTGCCAGCAGCCTTGGTGGAGGACGAACAGGGGAAAAACTGTTTTTT.

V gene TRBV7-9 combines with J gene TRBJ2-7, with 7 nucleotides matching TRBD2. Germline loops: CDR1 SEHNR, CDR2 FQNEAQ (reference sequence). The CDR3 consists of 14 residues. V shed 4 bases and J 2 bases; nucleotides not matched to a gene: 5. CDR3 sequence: CASSYWGGAYEQYF. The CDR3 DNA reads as TGTGCCAGCAGCTACTGGGGAGGGGCCTACGAGCAGTACTTC.

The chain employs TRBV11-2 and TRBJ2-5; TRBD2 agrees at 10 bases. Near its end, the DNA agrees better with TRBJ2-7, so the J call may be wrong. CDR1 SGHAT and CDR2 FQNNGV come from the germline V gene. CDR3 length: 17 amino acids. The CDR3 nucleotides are TGTGCCAGCAGCTCTCCTCTACTAGCGGGACAAGGGGGCGAGCAGTACTTC. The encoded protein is CASSSPLLAGQGGEQYF.

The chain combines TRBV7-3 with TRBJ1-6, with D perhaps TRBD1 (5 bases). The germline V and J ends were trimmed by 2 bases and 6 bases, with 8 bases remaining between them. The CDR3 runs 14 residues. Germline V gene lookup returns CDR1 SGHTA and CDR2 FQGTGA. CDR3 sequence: CASSLRGGNSPLHF. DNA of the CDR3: TGTGCCAGCAGCTTACGGGGCGGTAATTCACCCCTCCACTTT.

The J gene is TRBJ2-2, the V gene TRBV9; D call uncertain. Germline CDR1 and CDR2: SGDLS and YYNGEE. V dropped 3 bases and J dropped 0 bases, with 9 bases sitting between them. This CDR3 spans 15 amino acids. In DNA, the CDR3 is TGTGCCAGCAGCGAGGCAGCCGCGAACACCGGGGAGCTGTTTTTT. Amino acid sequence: CASSEAAANTGELFF.

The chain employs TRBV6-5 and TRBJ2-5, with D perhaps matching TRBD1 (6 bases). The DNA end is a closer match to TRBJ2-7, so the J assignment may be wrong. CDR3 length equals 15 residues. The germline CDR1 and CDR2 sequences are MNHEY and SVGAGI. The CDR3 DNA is TGTGCCAGCAGTTACTCGCAGGGGCCTACCTACGAGCAGTACTTC. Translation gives CASSYSQGPTYEQYF.

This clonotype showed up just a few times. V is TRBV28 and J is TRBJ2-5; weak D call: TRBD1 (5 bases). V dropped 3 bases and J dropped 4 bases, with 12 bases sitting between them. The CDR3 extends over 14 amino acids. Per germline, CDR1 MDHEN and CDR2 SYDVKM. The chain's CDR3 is CASSFDRRGETQYF. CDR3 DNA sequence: TGTGCCAGCAGTTTTGACAGAAGGGGAGAGACCCAGTACTTC.

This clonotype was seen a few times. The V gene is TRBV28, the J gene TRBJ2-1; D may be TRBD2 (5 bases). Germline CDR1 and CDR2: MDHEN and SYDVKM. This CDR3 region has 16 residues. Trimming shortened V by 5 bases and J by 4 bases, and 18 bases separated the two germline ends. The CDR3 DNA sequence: TGTGCCAGCAGTCCCCCGGGGTTAGGGAAATACAATGAGCAGTTCTTC. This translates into CASSPPGLGKYNEQFF.

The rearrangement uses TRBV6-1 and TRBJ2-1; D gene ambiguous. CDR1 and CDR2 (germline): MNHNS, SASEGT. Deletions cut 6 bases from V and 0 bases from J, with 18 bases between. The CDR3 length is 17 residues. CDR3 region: CASSPRNNPSSYNEQFF. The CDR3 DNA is TGTGCCAGCAGCCCCCGGAATAACCCCAGCTCCTACAATGAGCAGTTCTTC.

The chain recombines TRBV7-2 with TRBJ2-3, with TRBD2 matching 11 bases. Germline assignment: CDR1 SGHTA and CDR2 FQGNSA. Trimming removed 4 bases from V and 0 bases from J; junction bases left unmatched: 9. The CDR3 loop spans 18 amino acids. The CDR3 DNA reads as TGTGCCAGCAGCTCAGACGCACTAGCGGGAGTGAGCACAGATACGCAGTATTTT. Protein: CASSSDALAGVSTDTQYF.

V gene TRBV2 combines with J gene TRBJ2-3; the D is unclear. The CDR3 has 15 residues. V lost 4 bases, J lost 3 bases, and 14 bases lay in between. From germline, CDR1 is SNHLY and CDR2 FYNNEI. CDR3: CASSVLAAGTDTQYF. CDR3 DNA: TGTGCCAGCAGTGTCTTGGCTGCCGGGACAGATACGCAGTATTTT.

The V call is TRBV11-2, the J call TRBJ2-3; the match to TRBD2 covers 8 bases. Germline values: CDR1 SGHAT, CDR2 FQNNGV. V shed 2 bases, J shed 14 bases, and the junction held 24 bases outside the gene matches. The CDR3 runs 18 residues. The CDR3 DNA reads TGTGCCAGCAGCTTAAATGCGATATTAGCGGGACCCCACAGATACGCGTATTTT. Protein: CASSLNAILAGPHRYAYF.

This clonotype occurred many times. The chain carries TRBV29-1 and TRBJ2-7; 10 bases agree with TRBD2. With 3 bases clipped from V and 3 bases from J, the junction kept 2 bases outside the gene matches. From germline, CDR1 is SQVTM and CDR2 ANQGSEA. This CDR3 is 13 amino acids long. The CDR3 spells CSVEASGSYEQYF. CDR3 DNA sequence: TGCAGCGTTGAGGCTAGCGGGAGCTACGAGCAGTACTTC.

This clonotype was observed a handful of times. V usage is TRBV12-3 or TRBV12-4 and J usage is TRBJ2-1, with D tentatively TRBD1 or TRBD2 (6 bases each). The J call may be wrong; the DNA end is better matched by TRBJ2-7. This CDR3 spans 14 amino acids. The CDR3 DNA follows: TGTGCCAGCAGTTTAGGGCGCGGGGACAATGAGCAGTACTTC. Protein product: CASSLGRGDNEQYF.

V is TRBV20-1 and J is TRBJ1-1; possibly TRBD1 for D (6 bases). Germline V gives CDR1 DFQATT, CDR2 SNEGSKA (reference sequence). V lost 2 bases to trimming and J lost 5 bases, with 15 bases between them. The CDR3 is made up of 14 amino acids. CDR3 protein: CSARLQGLGTEAFF. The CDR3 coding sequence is TGCAGTGCTAGACTACAGGGTTTGGGGACTGAAGCTTTCTTT.

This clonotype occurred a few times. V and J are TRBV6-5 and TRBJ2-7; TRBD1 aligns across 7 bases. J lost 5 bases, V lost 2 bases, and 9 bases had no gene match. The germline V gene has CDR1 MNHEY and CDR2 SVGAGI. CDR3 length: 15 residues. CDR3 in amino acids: CASSYTGQDPNEQYF. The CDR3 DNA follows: TGTGCCAGCAGTTACACAGGACAGGACCCAAACGAGCAGTACTTC.

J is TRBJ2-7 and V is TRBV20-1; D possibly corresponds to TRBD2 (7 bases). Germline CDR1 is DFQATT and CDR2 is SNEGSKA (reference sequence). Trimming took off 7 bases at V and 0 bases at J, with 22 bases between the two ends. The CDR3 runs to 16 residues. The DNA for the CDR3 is TGCAGTGACCCCGCAATAAGGGGGGGGGTCTCCTACGAGCAGTACTTC. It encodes CSDPAIRGGVSYEQYF.

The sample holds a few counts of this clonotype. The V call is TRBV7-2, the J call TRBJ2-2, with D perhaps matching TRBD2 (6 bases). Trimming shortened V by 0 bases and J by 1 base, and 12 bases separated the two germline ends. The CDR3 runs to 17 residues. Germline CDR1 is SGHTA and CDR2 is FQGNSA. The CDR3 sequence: CASSLAHRGMNTGELFF. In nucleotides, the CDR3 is TGTGCCAGCAGCTTAGCGCATCGGGGGATGAACACCGGGGAGCTGTTTTTT.

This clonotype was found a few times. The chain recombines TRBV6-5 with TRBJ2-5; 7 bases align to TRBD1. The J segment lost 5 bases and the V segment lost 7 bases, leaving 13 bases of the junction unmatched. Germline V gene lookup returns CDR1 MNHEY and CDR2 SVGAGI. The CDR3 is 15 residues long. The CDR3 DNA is TGTGCCAGCAAAACTTTCGGACAGGAAGAGGAGACCCAGTACTTC. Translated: CASKTFGQEEETQYF.

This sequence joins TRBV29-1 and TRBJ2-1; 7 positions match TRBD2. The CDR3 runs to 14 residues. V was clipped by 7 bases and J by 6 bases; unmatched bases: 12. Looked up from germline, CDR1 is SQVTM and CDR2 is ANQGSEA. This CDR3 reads CSASGVGGPNEQFF. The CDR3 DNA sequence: TGCAGCGCCTCGGGAGTGGGAGGGCCCAATGAGCAGTTCTTC.

The CDR3 bases are TGTGCCAGCAGTTTCCCCCTGCGGGGGAGCTCCTACGAGCAGTACTTC. This codes for CASSFPLRGSSYEQYF. The genes are TRBV12-3 or TRBV12-4 and TRBJ2-7; 7 bases map to TRBD2. The junction had 8 bases not matched to a gene; V was cut back by 3 bases and J by 0 bases. The CDR3 totals 16 residues.

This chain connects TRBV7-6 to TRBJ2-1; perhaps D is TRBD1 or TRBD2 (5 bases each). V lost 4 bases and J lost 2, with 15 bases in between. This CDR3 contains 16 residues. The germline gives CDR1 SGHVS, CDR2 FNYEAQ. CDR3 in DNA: TGTGCCAGCAGCTCCGGGGCTAGTTTACCCTACAATGAGCAGTTCTTC. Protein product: CASSSGASLPYNEQFF.

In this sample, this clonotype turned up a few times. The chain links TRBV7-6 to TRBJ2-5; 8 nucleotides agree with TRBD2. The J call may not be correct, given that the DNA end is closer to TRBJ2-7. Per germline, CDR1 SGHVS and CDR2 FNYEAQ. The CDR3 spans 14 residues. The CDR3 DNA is TGTGCCAGCAGCTTAGGGTCCGGGGGGGGCGAGCAGTACTTC. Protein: CASSLGSGGGEQYF.

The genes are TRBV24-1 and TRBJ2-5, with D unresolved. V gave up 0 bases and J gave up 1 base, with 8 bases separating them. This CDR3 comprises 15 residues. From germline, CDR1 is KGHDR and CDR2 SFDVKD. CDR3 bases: TGTGCCACCAGTGATTTGAAACAGCGCCAAGAGACCCAGTACTTC. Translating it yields CATSDLKQRQETQYF.

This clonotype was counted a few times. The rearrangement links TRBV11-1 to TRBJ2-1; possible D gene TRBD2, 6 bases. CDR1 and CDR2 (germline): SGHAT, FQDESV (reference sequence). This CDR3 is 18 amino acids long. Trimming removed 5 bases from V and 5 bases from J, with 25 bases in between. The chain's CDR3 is CASSVGGRKGSGHNEQFF. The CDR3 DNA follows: TGTGCCAGCAGCGTGGGGGGTCGGAAAGGGTCCGGTCACAATGAGCAGTTCTTC.

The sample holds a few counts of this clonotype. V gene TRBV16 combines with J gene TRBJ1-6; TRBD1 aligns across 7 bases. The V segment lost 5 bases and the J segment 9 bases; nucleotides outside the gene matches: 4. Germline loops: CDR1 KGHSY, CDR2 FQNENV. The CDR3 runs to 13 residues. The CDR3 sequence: CASSENRGSPLHF. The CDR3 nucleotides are TGTGCCAGCAGCGAAAACAGGGGTTCACCCCTCCACTTT.